Below are 29 T cell receptor beta chains sequenced from a single sample in a study. TCRdb reprocessed the 5' RACE reads via MiXCR and lists one record per CDR3 protein. The sample carries approximately 40,000 distinct CDR3 sequences, 22% recorded once. Cells sorted as Tregs were CD4+, CD25+ and CD127-/low. Sequences were obtained from Tregs sorted from blood. Receptor source: a female donor with breast cancer.

The chain uses TRBV7-9 and TRBJ2-3; 8 bases fit TRBD1. V was clipped by 10 bases and J by 5 bases; unmatched bases: 20. CDR3 length: 17 amino acids. Germline CDR1 and CDR2: SEHNR and FQNEAQ (reference sequence). The CDR3 here is CATSGAPGQGVGDTQYF. The CDR3 coding sequence is TGTGCCACCTCGGGGGCCCCCGGACAGGGTGTAGGAGATACGCAGTATTTT. Based on the CDR3 plus reference TRBV7-9 and TRBJ2-3, the full variable domain is DTGVSQNPRHKITKRGQNVTFRCDPISEHNRLYWYRQTLGQGPEFLTYFQNEAQLEKSRLLSDRFSAERPKGSFSTLEIQRTEQGDSAMYLCATSGAPGQGVGDTQYFGPGTRLTVL.

In its sample, this clonotype was seen a few times. The rearrangement links TRBV6-7 to TRBJ1-5; D gene unclear. TRBV6-7 belongs to the ORF category, with a function that is uncertain. V lost 0 bases, J lost 3 bases, and 15 bases lay in between. The CDR3 has 17 residues. Here the CDR3 DNA reads TGTGCCAGCAGTTACTCTGACATGGCGGGCTCCAATCAGCCCCAGCATTTT. Amino acids: CASSYSDMAGSNQPQHF.

Turning to this clonotype: A read error may be the cause here, since a much bigger clone is one base away. This chain links TRBV4-1 with TRBJ2-7, with D maybe TRBD2 (6 bases). Germline V gene lookup returns CDR1 MGHRA and CDR2 YSYEKL. The length of the CDR3 is 13 residues. The CDR3 DNA sequence: TGCGCCAACAGCACGGTGACTAGTGGTGAGCAGTACTTC. Translation gives CANSTVTSGEQYF.

Note on this clonotype: Because it lacks the conserved phenylalanine or tryptophan at the end, this CDR3 is likely a read error. This chain joins TRBV4-1 and TRBJ2-7; D is undetermined. The CDR3 covers 14 residues. CDR1 MGHRA and CDR2 YSYEKL come from the germline V gene. Trimming pared 2 bases from V and 0 bases from J, leaving 8 bases between. The CDR3 sequence: CASSQSRDSYEQYS. CDR3 sequence (DNA): TGCGCCAGCAGCCAAAGCCGCGACTCCTACGAGCAGTACTCC.

This clonotype was observed at least ten times. The rearrangement links TRBV2 to TRBJ2-7; D is unresolved. Germline CDR1 is SNHLY and CDR2 is FYNNEI. Trimming removed 7 bases from V and 3 bases from J, with 10 bases in between. CDR3 length: 12 amino acids. The CDR3 here is CASNEWGYEQYF. The CDR3 bases are TGTGCCAGCAACGAATGGGGCTACGAGCAGTACTTC.

This clonotype was detected a few times. The rearrangement uses TRBV7-8 and TRBJ2-6; D ambiguous. V was trimmed by 1 base and J by 1 base, leaving 11 bases between them. CDR3 length equals 17 residues. Looked up from germline, CDR1 is SGHVS and CDR2 is FQNEAQ. The CDR3 DNA reads TGTGCCAGCAGCTTAGTCGTCCAGGAGTCTGGGGCCAACGTCCTGACTTTC. This encodes CASSLVVQESGANVLTF.

In the case of this clonotype: A junction boundary mismatches the germline segment, possibly from a read error. This chain uses TRBV3-1 with TRBJ1-1; the match to TRBD1 covers 9 bases. From germline, CDR1 is LGHDT and CDR2 YNNKEL (reference sequence). The CDR3 sequence is 14 residues long. This CDR3 is CVSSLRQGDTEAFF. The CDR3 nucleotides are TGTGTCAGCAGCCTAAGACAGGGGGACACTGAAGCTTTCTTT. Complete variable domain (other parts from reference TRBV3-1 and TRBJ1-1): DTAVSQTPKYLVTQMGNDKSIKCEQNLGHDTMYWYKQDSKKFLKIMFSYNNKELIINETVPNRFSPKSPDKAHLNLHINSLELGDSAVYFCVSSLRQGDTEAFFGQGTRLTVV.

This clonotype was observed many times. The CDR3 is CASSPSTSYNEQFF. The DNA for the CDR3 is TGTGCCAGCAGTCCCTCGACTTCATACAATGAGCAGTTCTTC. The genes are TRBV27 and TRBJ2-1; D call uncertain. The CDR3 is 14 residues long. Germline values: CDR1 MNHEY, CDR2 SMNVEV (reference sequence). Trimming took off 5 bases at V and 4 bases at J, with 12 bases between the two ends.

The CDR3 DNA sequence: TGTGCCAGCAGCTCGACGACCCCCACCTACGAGCAGTACTTC. Translated, it gives CASSSTTPTYEQYF. V gene TRBV6-5 combines with J gene TRBJ2-7; D unresolved. Trimming cost V 6 bases and J 2 bases, with 14 bases left between them. The germline V gene has CDR1 MNHEY and CDR2 SVGAGI. This CDR3 is built from 14 residues.

This clonotype was observed at least ten times. V and J are TRBV28 and TRBJ1-1; D is unclear. With 3 bases removed from V and 1 base from J, the gap between germline ends came to 6 bases. The CDR3 extends over 13 amino acids. The V gene's germline CDR1 is MDHEN and CDR2 SYDVKM. CDR3 region: CASSLWGNTEAFF. The CDR3 DNA follows: TGTGCCAGCAGTTTGTGGGGGAACACTGAAGCTTTCTTT.

This clonotype has ten or more counts. The chain combines TRBV9 with TRBJ2-7, with a tentative D call TRBD2 (6 bases). The CDR3 spans 15 residues. V was shortened by 2 bases and J by 2 bases, with 14 bases between the two germline ends. Germline V gives CDR1 SGDLS, CDR2 YYNGEE. CDR3 in amino acids: CASSVESGPPYEQYF. The CDR3 region has the DNA TGTGCCAGCAGCGTCGAAAGCGGGCCCCCCTACGAGCAGTACTTC.

This clonotype was found a few times. V and J are TRBV28 and TRBJ2-7, with 8 bases fitting TRBD2. The CDR3 length is 15 residues. Germline V gives CDR1 MDHEN, CDR2 SYDVKM. V gave up 5 bases and J gave up 1 base; unmatched junction bases: 7. The CDR3 DNA is TGTGCCAGCAGTCCGGGGGGGGAGAAATCCTACGAGCAGTACTTC. Translation: CASSPGGEKSYEQYF.

The gene calls are TRBV6-5 and TRBJ2-2, with a weak D call TRBD2 (5 bases). Trimming took off 0 bases at V and 6 bases at J, with 11 bases between the two ends. The CDR3 totals 15 residues. Germline V lookup: CDR1 MNHEY, CDR2 SVGAGI. Here the CDR3 reads CASSYSSGEPGELFF. In DNA form, the CDR3 reads TGTGCCAGCAGTTACTCTTCCGGGGAACCCGGGGAGCTGTTTTTT.

In its sample, this clonotype was seen a few times. This chain uses TRBV9 with TRBJ2-1, with TRBD2 identical over 8 bases. CDR3 length equals 14 residues. V gave up 2 bases and J gave up 4 bases; unmatched junction bases: 2. CDR1 is SGDLS, CDR2 YYNGEE, per germline. The CDR3 DNA reads TGTGCCAGCAGCGTTGGCGGGGGGTACAATGAGCAGTTCTTC. Translating gives CASSVGGGYNEQFF.

This sequence joins TRBV19 and TRBJ2-2, with TRBD2 matching over 9 bases. Germline V lookup: CDR1 LNHDA, CDR2 SQIVND (reference sequence). CDR3 length equals 16 residues. Germline trimming cut 5 bases from V and 4 bases from J; bases unmatched to any gene: 8. The CDR3 spells CASSPLAGMVTGELFF. The CDR3 region has the DNA TGTGCCAGTAGTCCTCTAGCGGGAATGGTCACCGGGGAGCTGTTTTTT.

This clonotype has a handful of counts. J is TRBJ1-1 and V is TRBV27, with D possibly being TRBD1 (6 bases). CDR1 is MNHEY and CDR2 is SMNVEV in the germline V gene (reference sequence). V was shortened by 5 bases and J by 5 bases, with 12 bases between the two germline ends. The CDR3 consists of 13 residues. As DNA, the CDR3 is TGTGCCAGCAGTCTCACCAGGGGTACTGAAGCTTTCTTT. It codes for CASSLTRGTEAFF.

This clonotype appeared a single time. A read error is possible here, since a much larger clone lies one base away. CDR3 residues: CASSGGVETQYF. CDR3 nucleotides: TGTGCCAGCAGCGGGGGGGTGGAGACCCAGTACTTC. The rearrangement links TRBV28 to TRBJ2-5, with 8 positions matching TRBD2. Per the germline V gene, CDR1 is MDHEN and CDR2 is SYDVKM. CDR3 length: 12 amino acids. The ends lost 6 bases at V and 5 bases at J; junction bases unmatched: 2.

The chain joins TRBV11-2 to TRBJ2-6; 8 nucleotides line up with TRBD1. The CDR3 totals 19 residues. Germline loops: CDR1 SGHAT, CDR2 FQNNGV. With 7 bases clipped from V and 0 bases from J, the junction kept 14 bases outside the gene matches. The CDR3 loop reads CASTSRQGALPSGANVLTF. In nucleotides, the CDR3 is TGTGCCAGCACTTCACGGCAGGGGGCGCTACCCTCTGGGGCCAACGTCCTGACTTTC. The variable domain in full, completed from reference TRBV11-2 and TRBJ2-6, reads EAGVAQSPRYKIIEKRQSVAFWCNPISGHATLYWYQQILGQGPKLLIQFQNNGVVDDSQLPKDRFSAERLKGVDSTLKIQPAKLEDSAVYLCASTSRQGALPSGANVLTFGAGSRLTVL.

This clonotype was picked up a small number of times. The rearrangement uses TRBV10-3 and TRBJ2-1; weak D call: TRBD2 (6 bases). The CDR3 has 17 amino acids. CDR1 and CDR2 (germline): ENHRY, SYGVKD. V dropped 4 bases and J dropped 0 bases, with 16 bases sitting between them. The CDR3 protein is CAISAPMAGLSYNEQFF. As DNA, the CDR3 is TGTGCCATCAGTGCCCCGATGGCGGGACTCTCCTACAATGAGCAGTTCTTC.

This clonotype was recorded at least ten times. The V call is TRBV20-1, the J call TRBJ1-2; no clear D gene. Germline assignment: CDR1 DFQATT and CDR2 SNEGSKA (reference sequence). The CDR3 sequence is 12 residues long. The ends were cut back, 6 bases at V and 5 bases at J, with 13 bases in the middle. CDR3 in amino acids: CSASLSRYGYTF. The CDR3 region has the DNA TGCAGTGCCTCCCTTTCGCGGTATGGCTACACCTTC.

This clonotype occurred a few times. The V call is TRBV6-6, the J call TRBJ2-1, with D maybe TRBD1 (6 bases). The V gene lost 0 bases and the J gene lost 6 bases, with 9 bases spanning the gap. Germline CDR1 reads MNHNY; CDR2 reads SVGAGI (reference sequence). This CDR3 has 14 amino acids. CDR3 in amino acids: CASSYSRDTNEQFF. As DNA, the CDR3 is TGTGCCAGCAGTTACTCGAGGGACACCAATGAGCAGTTCTTC.

Comments on this clonotype: A read error may be the cause here, since a much bigger clone is one base away. The chain recombines TRBV5-1 with TRBJ2-2; the D gene could be TRBD1 or TRBD2 (5 bases each). Germline loops: CDR1 SGHRS, CDR2 YFSETQ. This CDR3 contains 15 residues. The V end lost 4 bases, the J end lost 5 bases, and 15 bases lay between the germline ends. The CDR3 nucleotides read TGCGCCAGCAGCCTTCGGGACCCACGAACCGGGGAGCTGTTTTTT. This codes for CASSLRDPRTGELFF. The variable domain in full, with the rest retrieved from reference TRBV5-1 and TRBJ2-2, is KAGVTQTPRYLIKTRGQQVTLSCSPISGHRSVSWYQQTPGQGLQFLFEYFSETQRNKGNFPGRFSGRQFSNSRSEMNVSTLELGDSALYLCASSLRDPRTGELFFGEGSRLTVL.

This clonotype was seen at least ten times. The rearrangement links TRBV6-6 to TRBJ1-5; the match to TRBD1 covers 7 bases. The germline V gene encodes CDR1 MNHNY and CDR2 SVGAGI (reference sequence). Trimming removed 6 bases from V and 5 bases from J; junction bases left unmatched: 10. The CDR3 is 15 amino acids. CDR3 sequence reads: CASSPGQLYDQPQHF. CDR3 sequence (DNA): TGTGCCAGCAGCCCGGGACAGCTGTACGATCAGCCCCAGCATTTT.

Of note for this clonotype: This may be a read error, as it is one base from a much larger clone. V and J are TRBV20-1 and TRBJ1-6; no clear D gene. The CDR3 has 12 amino acids. The germline CDR1 and CDR2 sequences are DFQATT and SNEGSKA (reference sequence). The CDR3 here is CSAGDYNSPLHF. As DNA, the CDR3 is TGCAGTGCTGGAGATTATAATTCACCCCTCCACTTT.

V and J are TRBV20-1 and TRBJ2-3; D not certain. Germline loops: CDR1 DFQATT, CDR2 SNEGSKA (reference sequence). The CDR3 runs to 16 residues. V was cut by 0 bases and J by 0 bases, with 13 bases left in between. CDR3: CSARDGRQTSTDTQYF. In DNA form, the CDR3 reads TGCAGTGCTAGAGATGGAAGGCAAACTAGCACAGATACGCAGTATTTT.

A note on this clonotype: One junction end disagrees with the germline gene, perhaps due to a read error. The J gene is TRBJ2-1, the V gene TRBV4-1; D unclear. The CDR3 consists of 15 residues. Germline-derived CDR1 and CDR2 are MGHRA and YSYEKL. This CDR3 is CAGSQDRVNYNEQFF. CDR3 in DNA: TGCGCCGGCAGCCAAGATAGGGTAAACTACAATGAGCAGTTCTTC.

The chain combines TRBV27 with TRBJ1-6; no definite D call. V shed 2 bases and J shed 7 bases, with 3 bases lying between them. This CDR3 region has 12 residues. Germline V gene lookup returns CDR1 MNHEY and CDR2 SMNVEV (reference sequence). The CDR3 reads CASSLRNSPLHF. DNA of the CDR3: TGTGCCAGCAGTTTAAGGAATTCACCCCTCCACTTT.

For this clonotype: Just one base apart from a much larger clone, this may be a read error. The rearrangement uses TRBV7-9 and TRBJ2-7; 8 nucleotides match TRBD1. Germline CDR1 reads SEHNR; CDR2 reads FQNEAQ (reference sequence). CDR3 length: 14 residues. Written as DNA, the CDR3 is TGTGCCAGCAGCCCTGACAGGGGACCCTACGAGCAGTGCTTC. The encoded protein is CASSPDRGPYEQCF.

A note on this clonotype: At one end the junction does not follow the germline gene, possibly because of a read error. The V call is TRBV6-5, the J call TRBJ1-1; D perhaps matches TRBD1 (6 bases). Germline-derived CDR1 and CDR2 are MNHEY and SVGAGI. The CDR3 totals 15 residues. The CDR3 DNA sequence: TGTGCCAGCAGTCCCCCCACAGGGTCGAACACTGAAGCTTTCTTC. This gives the protein CASSPPTGSNTEAFF.